These 18 T cell receptor beta chains share one sample of origin, sequenced in a study of cytomegalovirus exposure and HLA in healthy donors. Produced via immunoSEQ multiplex PCR; TCRdb's table is partial and in-frame only. The sample consists of more than 300,000 clones, 86% of them appearing once. The sequencing sample was made of PBMCs. Receptors were obtained from a woman younger than 35 in good health and CMV-seronegative.

The chain links TRBV28 to TRBJ2-5; TRBD2 matches 8 bases. Per the germline V gene, CDR1 is MDHEN and CDR2 is SYDVKM. Trimming cost V 8 bases and J 1 base; bases outside gene matches: 6. The CDR3 is 14 residues long. CDR3 residues: CASAVLAVQETQYF. The CDR3 DNA reads TGTGCCAGCGCCGTACTAGCGGTCCAAGAGACCCAGTACTTC.

The chain combines TRBV28 with TRBJ2-7; tentative D call: TRBD2 (6 bases). The CDR3 has 14 residues. Germline CDR1 MDHEN, CDR2 SYDVKM. V was trimmed by 3 bases and J by 3 bases, leaving 12 bases between them. Here the CDR3 DNA reads TGTGCCAGCAGTTTCTTTCCCGGGGGCTACGAGCAGTACTTC. This sequence encodes CASSFFPGGYEQYF.

The chain couples TRBV6-1 to TRBJ1-2; D ambiguous. With 0 bases removed from V and 5 bases from J, the gap between germline ends came to 4 bases. Germline lookup yields CDR1 MNHNS and CDR2 SASEGT. The CDR3 totals 12 residues. CDR3 loop: CASSEALYGYTF. CDR3 coding DNA: TGTGCCAGCAGTGAAGCCCTTTATGGCTACACCTTC.

The rearrangement joins TRBV9 to TRBJ2-3, with 10 bases lining up with TRBD2. J gave up 1 base and V 3 bases, and 2 bases lay outside the gene matches. Germline CDR1 and CDR2: SGDLS and YYNGEE. The CDR3 length is 15 residues. CDR3 sequence (DNA): TGTGCCAGCAGCGGGACTAGCGGACGCACAGATACGCAGTATTTT. It is translated as CASSGTSGRTDTQYF. The variable domain in full, with the rest retrieved from reference TRBV9 and TRBJ2-3, is DSGVTQTPKHLITATGQRVTLRCSPRSGDLSVYWYQQSLDQGLQFLIQYYNGEERAKGNILERFSAQQFPDLHSELNLSSLELGDSALYFCASSGTSGRTDTQYFGPGTRLTVL.

The rearrangement links TRBV9 to TRBJ2-5, with a weak D call TRBD1 (5 bases). Germline CDR1 is SGDLS and CDR2 is YYNGEE. The CDR3 runs 17 residues. Trimming removed 3 bases from V and 2 bases from J, with 20 bases in between. Here the CDR3 DNA reads TGTGCCAGCAGCGCCCCTGGCAACACAGGACCTCAAGAGACCCAGTACTTC. This translates into CASSAPGNTGPQETQYF.

CDR3 in DNA: TGTGCCAGCAGAAGGACAGGGGAATGGGGTAATGAGCAGTTCTTC. This codes for CASRRTGEWGNEQFF. The chain carries TRBV6-1 and TRBJ2-1; 9 bases agree with TRBD1. V lost 6 bases to trimming and J lost 7 bases; unmatched junction nucleotides: 10. The CDR3 covers 15 residues. Per germline, CDR1 MNHNS and CDR2 SASEGT.

The V call is TRBV7-9, the J call TRBJ1-1, with TRBD1 identical over 7 bases. The CDR3 covers 15 residues. CDR1 SEHNR and CDR2 FQNEAQ come from the germline V gene (reference sequence). The V segment lost 5 bases and the J segment 5 bases; nucleotides outside the gene matches: 11. As DNA, the CDR3 is TGTGCCAGCAGCATAAGAACACAGGGGAAGACTGAAGCTTTCTTT. Residues: CASSIRTQGKTEAFF.

This chain uses TRBV27 with TRBJ2-1; 10 bases are shared with TRBD1. Germline trimming cut 5 bases from V and 8 bases from J; bases unmatched to any gene: 6. CDR3 size: 14 residues. CDR1 MNHEY and CDR2 SMNVEV come from the germline V gene (reference sequence). The CDR3 loop reads CASSVDRGGDEQFF. The CDR3 nucleotides are TGTGCCAGCAGTGTGGACAGGGGGGGCGATGAGCAGTTCTTC.

The J gene is TRBJ1-1, the V gene TRBV5-1; 7 positions agree with TRBD1. The length of the CDR3 is 16 residues. J was trimmed by 1 base and V by 4 bases; bases with no gene match: 10. Per the germline V gene, CDR1 is SGHRS and CDR2 is YFSETQ. CDR3 DNA: TGCGCCAGCAGCCCCATTTACAGGGGAACGAACACTGAAGCTTTCTTT. Protein product: CASSPIYRGTNTEAFF. Drawing the rest from reference TRBV5-1 and TRBJ1-1, the complete variable domain is KAGVTQTPRYLIKTRGQQVTLSCSPISGHRSVSWYQQTPGQGLQFLFEYFSETQRNKGNFPGRFSGRQFSNSRSEMNVSTLELGDSALYLCASSPIYRGTNTEAFFGQGTRLTVV.

The chain is built from TRBV5-6 and TRBJ1-2, with 7 positions matching TRBD1. Trimming cost V 4 bases and J 4 bases; bases outside gene matches: 7. Germline CDR1 and CDR2: SGHDT and YYEEEE. CDR3 length equals 14 residues. CDR3 coding DNA: TGTGCCAGCAGCCCAGGACAGGAAGGCTATGGCTACACCTTC. It codes for CASSPGQEGYGYTF.

The gene calls are TRBV10-3 and TRBJ2-3; D might be TRBD2 (5 bases). The CDR3 runs 15 residues. The V end lost 3 bases, the J end lost 2 bases, and 12 bases lay between the germline ends. Germline V gives CDR1 ENHRY, CDR2 SYGVKD. This CDR3 is CAISEGAADTDTQYF. CDR3 coding DNA: TGTGCCATCAGTGAAGGAGCGGCAGACACAGATACGCAGTATTTT.

In the case of this clone: This may stem from a read error, because a much larger clone lies one nucleotide away. Additional DNA sequences in this sample encode the identical CDR3. The rearrangement joins TRBV11-2 to TRBJ1-4, with D possibly matching TRBD1 (6 bases). Germline V gene data show CDR1 as SGHAT and CDR2 as FQNNGV. The CDR3 has 14 amino acids. CDR3 amino acids: CASSITGFGEKLFF. DNA for the CDR3: TGTGCTAGCAGCATAACAGGGTTTGGAGAAAAACTGTTTTTT.

The rearrangement links TRBV7-3 to TRBJ2-1, with TRBD2 identical over 8 bases. V shed 5 bases, J shed 9 bases, and the junction held 15 bases outside the gene matches. Germline CDR1 and CDR2: SGHTA and FQGTGA. The CDR3 runs 16 residues. The DNA of the CDR3 is TGTGCCAGCAGCCCCTCTATCGGGAGGGCCGGCTCTGAGCAGTTCTTC. This gives the protein CASSPSIGRAGSEQFF.

V and J are TRBV28 and TRBJ1-2; TRBD1 matches 8 bases. The CDR3 totals 17 residues. The germline gives CDR1 MDHEN, CDR2 SYDVKM. J was trimmed by 2 bases and V by 3 bases; bases with no gene match: 11. The CDR3 bases are TGTGCCAGCAGTTTGGAAGGACGGACAGGGAGGAACTATGGCTACACCTTC. It yields the protein CASSLEGRTGRNYGYTF.

This sequence joins TRBV2 and TRBJ2-5, with TRBD1 matching over 8 bases. The length of the CDR3 is 17 residues. With 6 bases clipped from V and 5 bases from J, the junction kept 17 bases outside the gene matches. CDR1 and CDR2 from the germline V gene are SNHLY and FYNNEI. The CDR3 coding sequence is TGTGCCAGCAGACCCGGGAGCACAGGGGGGCCCGGGGAGACCCAGTACTTC. Translation: CASRPGSTGGPGETQYF. The full variable domain, with the rest looked up from reference TRBV2 and TRBJ2-5, is EPEVTQTPSHQVTQMGQEVILRCVPISNHLYFYWYRQILGQKVEFLVSFYNNEISEKSEIFDDQFSVERPDGSNFTLKIRSTKLEDSAMYFCASRPGSTGGPGETQYFGPGTRLLVL.

The chain uses TRBV13 and TRBJ2-7; TRBD2 agrees at 8 bases. J was trimmed by 1 base and V by 5 bases; bases with no gene match: 19. This CDR3 is 19 amino acids long. In germline, CDR1 is PRHDT, CDR2 FYEKMQ (reference sequence). The CDR3 protein is CASSPSRLRGGLSSYEQYF. The CDR3 nucleotides are TGTGCCAGCAGCCCCTCGAGGCTCCGGGGGGGACTATCTTCCTACGAGCAGTACTTC. The full variable domain, its missing parts supplied by reference TRBV13 and TRBJ2-7, is AAGVIQSPRHLIKEKRETATLKCYPIPRHDTVYWYQQGPGQDPQFLISFYEKMQSDKGSIPDRFSAQQFSDYHSELNMSSLELGDSALYFCASSPSRLRGGLSSYEQYFGPGTRLTVT.

The chain combines TRBV19 with TRBJ1-2; D might be TRBD1 (6 bases). This CDR3 is built from 15 residues. V lost 6 bases to trimming and J lost 1 base, with 15 bases between them. In germline, CDR1 is LNHDA, CDR2 SQIVND (reference sequence). The CDR3 bases are TGTGCCAGTAGCGAAGTGACAGGAAATAACTATGGCTACACCTTC. Amino acid sequence: CASSEVTGNNYGYTF. Based on the CDR3 plus reference TRBV19 and TRBJ1-2, the full variable domain is DGGITQSPKYLFRKEGQNVTLSCEQNLNHDAMYWYRQDPGQGLRLIYYSQIVNDFQKGDIAEGYSVSREKKESFPLTVTSAQKNPTAFYLCASSEVTGNNYGYTFGSGTRLTVV.

The chain joins TRBV6-6 to TRBJ2-7, with D perhaps matching TRBD2 (6 bases). CDR3 length: 13 residues. CDR1 MNHNY and CDR2 SVGAGI come from the germline V gene (reference sequence). V lost 2 bases to trimming and J lost 1 base, with 6 bases between them. Here the CDR3 DNA reads TGTGCCAGCAGTTACGGGGGGTCCTACGAGCAGTACTTC. It is translated as CASSYGGSYEQYF.